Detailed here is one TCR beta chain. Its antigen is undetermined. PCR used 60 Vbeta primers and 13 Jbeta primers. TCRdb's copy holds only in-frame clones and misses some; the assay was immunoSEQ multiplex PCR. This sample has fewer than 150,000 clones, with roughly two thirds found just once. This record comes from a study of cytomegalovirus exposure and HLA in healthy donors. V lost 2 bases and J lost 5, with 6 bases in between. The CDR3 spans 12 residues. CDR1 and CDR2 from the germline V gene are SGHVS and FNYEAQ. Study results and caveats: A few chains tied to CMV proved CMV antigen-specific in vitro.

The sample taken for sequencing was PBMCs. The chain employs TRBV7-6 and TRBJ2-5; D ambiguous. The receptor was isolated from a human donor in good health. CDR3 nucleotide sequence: TGTGCCAGCAGCTTATGGCGGGAGACCCAGTACTTC. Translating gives CASSLWRETQYF. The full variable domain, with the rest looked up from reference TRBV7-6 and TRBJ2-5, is GAGVSQSPRYKVTKRGQDVALRCDPISGHVSLYWYRQALGQGPEFLTYFNYEAQQDKSGLPNDRFSAERPEGSISTLTIQRTEQRDSAMYRCASSLWRETQYFGPGTRLLVL.